The 10 T cell receptor beta chains presented below share a single source sample, sequenced in a study of blood T cell repertoires in COVID-19. The assay was immunoSEQ multiplex PCR, and TCRdb's table has in-frame clones only and misses some. The sample holds about 480,000 clones, approximately 87% seen once. Sequencing was performed on PBMCs or T cells enriched from blood (not recorded which). These receptors all come from a woman aged 40 to 50 who had recovered from COVID-19.

The chain couples TRBV10-3 to TRBJ1-1; no firm D call. CDR1 is ENHRY and CDR2 is SYGVKD in the germline V gene. Trimming removed 3 bases at V and 1 base at J, with 12 bases between. The CDR3 has 15 residues. CDR3 nucleotides: TGTGCCATCAGTGAACGAAGAAGCGGGAACACTGAAGCTTTCTTT. Protein sequence: CAISERRSGNTEAFF.

The chain combines TRBV7-9 with TRBJ1-1, with D tentatively TRBD1 (5 bases). V dropped 5 bases and J dropped 7 bases, with 17 bases sitting between them. Germline values: CDR1 SEHNR, CDR2 FQNEAQ (reference sequence). This CDR3 has 14 amino acids. CDR3 residues: CASSQNTATGEAFF. The CDR3 region has the DNA TGTGCCAGCAGCCAAAATACAGCAACAGGTGAAGCTTTCTTT.

V is TRBV30 and J is TRBJ1-1; 8 positions match TRBD1. The CDR3 sequence is 11 residues long. V trimming: 2 bases; J trimming: 9 bases; junction bases outside the gene matches: 2. From germline, CDR1 is GTSNPN and CDR2 SVGIG (reference sequence). CDR3: CAWSRDRKAFF. In DNA, the CDR3 is TGTGCCTGGAGTCGGGACAGGAAAGCTTTCTTT. Together with reference TRBV30 and TRBJ1-1, the CDR3 gives the full variable domain: SQTIHQWPATLVQPVGSPLSLECTVEGTSNPNLYWYRQAAGRGLQLLFYSVGIGQISSEVPQNLSASRPQDRQFILSSKKLLLSDSGFYLCAWSRDRKAFFGQGTRLTVV.

The J gene is TRBJ2-5, the V gene TRBV5-4; D gene unclear. This CDR3 is built from 14 residues. Per the germline V gene, CDR1 is SGHNT and CDR2 is YYREEE (reference sequence). The V gene lost 4 bases and the J gene lost 2 bases, with 12 bases spanning the gap. DNA of the CDR3: TGTGCCAGCAGCCGCGCTGACTCTCAAGAGACCCAGTACTTC. This translates into CASSRADSQETQYF.

The V call is TRBV6-2 or TRBV6-3, the J call TRBJ2-1, with D tentatively TRBD2 (6 bases). CDR3 length: 14 residues. V was cut by 3 bases and J by 4 bases, with 10 bases left in between. The germline V gene has CDR1 MNHEY and CDR2 SVGEGT. The DNA for the CDR3 is TGTGCCAGCAGTTATCGACTAGAGTACAATGAGCAGTTCTTC. Its protein is CASSYRLEYNEQFF.

This clone was picked up one time. This chain joins TRBV7-9 and TRBJ2-7; D is undetermined. Trimming left V 0 bases short and J 2 bases short, with 5 bases between. The germline V gene has CDR1 SEHNR and CDR2 FQNEAQ (reference sequence). This CDR3 has 13 residues. CDR3 bases: TGTGCCAGCAGCTTAGCCAGGACCTACGAGCAGTACTTC. It translates to CASSLARTYEQYF.

The chain uses TRBV4-3 and TRBJ1-1; D remains ambiguous. Germline CDR1 reads LGHNA; CDR2 reads YSLEER. The CDR3 has 16 residues. V was trimmed by 2 bases and J by 1 base, leaving 14 bases between them. The DNA of the CDR3 is TGCGCCAGCAGCCAACATTGGTCGCGGGGGAACACTGAAGCTTTCTTT. It codes for CASSQHWSRGNTEAFF.

The sample holds one count of this clone. The gene calls are TRBV3-1 (or the pseudogene TRBV3-2) and TRBJ2-7; D remains ambiguous. The germline V gene has CDR1 LGHDT and CDR2 YNNKEL (reference sequence). Trimming removed 2 bases from V and 10 bases from J, with 9 bases in between. The CDR3 length is 11 residues. The CDR3 DNA follows: TGTGCCAGCAGCCAAAACAGAGAACAGTACTTC. Translated: CASSQNREQYF.

The rearrangement joins TRBV18 to TRBJ2-7, with D perhaps TRBD1 (5 bases). CDR3 length: 14 amino acids. The V and J ends lost 5 bases and 2 bases respectively, with 13 bases between them. Germline CDR1 reads KGHSH; CDR2 reads LQKENI. The CDR3 region is CASSKQEGPYEQYF. The CDR3 DNA reads TGTGCCAGCTCAAAACAGGAAGGCCCCTACGAGCAGTACTTC.

The chain carries TRBV19 and TRBJ1-1; TRBD1 aligns across 8 bases. CDR3 size: 13 residues. The V gene's germline CDR1 is LNHDA and CDR2 SQIVND (reference sequence). Trimming removed 7 bases from V and 5 bases from J; junction bases left unmatched: 6. Here the CDR3 DNA reads TGTGCCAGTACCGACAGGGGTTGGACTGAAGCTTTCTTT. This encodes CASTDRGWTEAFF.